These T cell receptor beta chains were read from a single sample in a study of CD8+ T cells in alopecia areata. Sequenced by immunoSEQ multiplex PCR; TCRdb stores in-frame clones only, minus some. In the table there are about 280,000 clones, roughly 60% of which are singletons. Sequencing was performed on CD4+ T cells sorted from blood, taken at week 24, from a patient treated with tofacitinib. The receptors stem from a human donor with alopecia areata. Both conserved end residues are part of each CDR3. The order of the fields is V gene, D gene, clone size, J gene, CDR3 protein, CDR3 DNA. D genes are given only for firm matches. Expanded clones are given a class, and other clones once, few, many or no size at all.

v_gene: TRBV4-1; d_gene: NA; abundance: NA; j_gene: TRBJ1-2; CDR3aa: CASSQVQPHRGKYGYTF; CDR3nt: TGCGCCAGCAGCCAAGTCCAACCGCACAGAGGGAAGTATGGCTACACCTTC
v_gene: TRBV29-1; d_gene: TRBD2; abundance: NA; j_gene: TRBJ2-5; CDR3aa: CSVEGGSGGQETQYF; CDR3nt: TGCAGCGTTGAAGGGGGTAGCGGGGGCCAAGAGACCCAGTACTTC
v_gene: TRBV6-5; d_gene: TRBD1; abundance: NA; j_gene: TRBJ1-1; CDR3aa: CASSRGTAEAFF; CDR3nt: TGTGCCAGCAGTCGAGGGACAGCCGAAGCTTTCTTT
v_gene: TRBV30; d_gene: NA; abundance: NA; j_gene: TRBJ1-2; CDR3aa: CAWSVQITGLGGYTF; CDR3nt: TGTGCCTGGAGTGTACAGATTACCGGACTCGGCGGCTACACCTTC
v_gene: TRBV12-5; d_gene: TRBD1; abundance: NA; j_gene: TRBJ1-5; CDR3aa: CASGLLTGGSNQPQHF; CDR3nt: TGTGCTAGTGGTTTGTTGACAGGGGGGAGCAATCAGCCCCAGCATTTT
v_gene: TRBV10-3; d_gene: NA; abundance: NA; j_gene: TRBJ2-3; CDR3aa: CAISESVIRVPDTQYF; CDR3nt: TGTGCCATCAGTGAGTCTGTTATCAGGGTCCCAGATACGCAGTATTTT
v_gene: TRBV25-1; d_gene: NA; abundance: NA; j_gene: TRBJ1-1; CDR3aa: CASSEFFASTNTEAFF; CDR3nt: TGTGCCAGCAGTGAATTCTTCGCAAGCACCAACACTGAAGCTTTCTTT
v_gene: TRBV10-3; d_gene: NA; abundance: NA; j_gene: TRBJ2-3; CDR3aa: CAISESREITDTQYF; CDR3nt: TGTGCCATCAGTGAATCCAGGGAGATAACAGATACGCAGTATTTT
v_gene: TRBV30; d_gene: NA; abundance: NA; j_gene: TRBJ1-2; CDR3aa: CAWSVVLRSNYGYTF; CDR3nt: TGTGCCTGGAGTGTGGTTCTACGGTCTAACTATGGCTACACCTTC
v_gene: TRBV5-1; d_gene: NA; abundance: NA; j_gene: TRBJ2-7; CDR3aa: CASSLEAYEQYF; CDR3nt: TGCGCCAGCAGCTTGGAAGCCTACGAGCAGTACTTC
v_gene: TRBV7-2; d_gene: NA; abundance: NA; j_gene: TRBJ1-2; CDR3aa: CASSPDGGYGYTF; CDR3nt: TGTGCCAGCAGCCCCGACGGGGGCTATGGCTACACCTTC
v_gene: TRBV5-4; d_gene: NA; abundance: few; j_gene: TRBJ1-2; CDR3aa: CASSLGNSRTLWGYTF; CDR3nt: TGTGCCAGCAGCTTGGGGAACTCGAGAACCCTTTGGGGCTACACCTTC
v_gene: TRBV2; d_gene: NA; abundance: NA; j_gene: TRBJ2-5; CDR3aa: CASKTDQETQYF; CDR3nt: TGTGCCAGCAAGACGGATCAAGAGACCCAGTACTTC
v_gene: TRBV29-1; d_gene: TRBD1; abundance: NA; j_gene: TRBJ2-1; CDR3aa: CSVPGQGYNEQFF; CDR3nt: TGCAGCGTCCCTGGACAGGGATACAATGAGCAGTTCTTC